Each of the 3 T cell receptor beta chains below was sequenced from the same sample in a study of blood T cells in healthy people across ages. Using a J-beta primer mix together with a sample-barcoded 5' primer, a second PCR was run for roughly 7 to 12 cycles. TCRdb fed the 5' RACE reads into MiXCR, producing one record per CDR3 protein. The top ten hold around 18% of the sample, which has over 600,000 distinct CDR3 sequences, about 45% seen once. The sequencing input was blood. The origin of the receptors is a man at least 80 years old in good health.

This clonotype was counted at least ten times. V is TRBV29-1 and J is TRBJ2-7, with 8 bases fitting TRBD1. This CDR3 has 13 amino acids. Germline values: CDR1 SQVTM, CDR2 ANQGSEA. J lost 1 base, V lost 5 bases, and 4 bases had no gene match. The CDR3 coding sequence is TGCAGCGTTTACAGGGGGGCATCCTACGAGCAGTACTTC. This codes for CSVYRGASYEQYF.

This clonotype has a count of ten or more. V gene TRBV29-1 combines with J gene TRBJ2-7; 9 bases are a match to TRBD1. This CDR3 comprises 16 residues. V trimming: 7 bases; J trimming: 1 base; junction bases outside the gene matches: 14. Looked up from germline, CDR1 is SQVTM and CDR2 is ANQGSEA. In DNA form, the CDR3 reads TGCAGCGGGGAGGGCGCGGGACAGGGTGGATCCTACGAGCAGTACTTC. Translating it yields CSGEGAGQGGSYEQYF.

This clonotype was observed a handful of times. The chain combines TRBV7-8 with TRBJ2-7; 7 nucleotides line up with TRBD1. V gave up 2 bases and J gave up 4 bases; unmatched junction bases: 2. The germline gives CDR1 SGHVS, CDR2 FQNEAQ. The CDR3 runs 13 residues. The CDR3 DNA is TGTGCCAGCAGCTTAAACAGGGGATACGAGCAGTACTTC. Residues: CASSLNRGYEQYF.